These T cell receptor beta chains were read from a single sample in a study of blood T cell repertoires in COVID-19. Generated by immunoSEQ multiplex PCR, the TCRdb table keeps only in-frame clones and is missing some. The sample includes 150,000 to 250,000 clones, around four fifths of them seen just once. Sequences were obtained from peripheral blood. The receptors come from a human donor with acute or convalescent COVID-19. The donor label of this sample is uncertain. The CDR3 runs from the conserved cysteine through the conserved F or W. The D gene is left open where the match is weak. Clone size is not always given. Where it is, it says once, few, many or a class for expanded clones.

J gene: TRBJ1-4; CDR3 length: 15; V gene: TRBV5-1; clone size: NA; D gene: NA; CDR3 DNA: TGCGCCAGCAGGATCACAGGCAGGGAGGGAGAAAAACTGTTTTTT; CDR3 protein: CASRITGREGEKLFF
J gene: TRBJ1-5; CDR3 length: 16; V gene: TRBV10-3; clone size: NA; D gene: TRBD1; CDR3 DNA: TGTGCCATCAGTGACCCACAGGGGGGGAAGAATCAGCCCCAGCATTTT; CDR3 protein: CAISDPQGGKNQPQHF
J gene: TRBJ2-5; CDR3 length: 14; V gene: TRBV7-9; clone size: NA; D gene: TRBD2; CDR3 DNA: TGTGCCAGCAGTCTAGCGGGAGGCCAAGAGACCCAGTACTTC; CDR3 protein: CASSLAGGQETQYF
J gene: TRBJ1-2; CDR3 length: 13; V gene: TRBV14; clone size: NA; D gene: NA; CDR3 DNA: TGTGCCAGCAGCCGTTACGAGGGCTATGGCTACACCTTC; CDR3 protein: CASSRYEGYGYTF
J gene: TRBJ1-3; CDR3 length: 10; V gene: TRBV12-3/TRBV12-4; clone size: once; D gene: NA; CDR3 DNA: TGTGCCAGCGGCGGAAACACCATATATTTT; CDR3 protein: CASGGNTIYF
J gene: TRBJ1-1; CDR3 length: 15; V gene: TRBV20-1; clone size: NA; D gene: NA; CDR3 DNA: TGCAGTGCTAGTGGCAGGGGCTTCCCGAACACTGAAGCTTTCTTT; CDR3 protein: CSASGRGFPNTEAFF
J gene: TRBJ2-1; CDR3 length: 15; V gene: TRBV19; clone size: once; D gene: NA; CDR3 DNA: TGTGCCAGTAGTATAGGGGATTTAGGGGGCAATGAGCAGTTCTTC; CDR3 protein: CASSIGDLGGNEQFF
J gene: TRBJ1-4; CDR3 length: 17; V gene: TRBV2; clone size: few; D gene: NA; CDR3 DNA: TGTGCCAGCAGGCCTCGAAGTACGGGGGCAACTAATGAAAAACTGTTTTTT; CDR3 protein: CASRPRSTGATNEKLFF
J gene: TRBJ1-4; CDR3 length: 14; V gene: TRBV29-1; clone size: NA; D gene: TRBD1; CDR3 DNA: TGCAGCGTGACAGGGGGCGACACTAATGAAAAACTGTTTTTT; CDR3 protein: CSVTGGDTNEKLFF
J gene: TRBJ2-1; CDR3 length: 16; V gene: TRBV7-9; clone size: few; D gene: TRBD2; CDR3 DNA: TGTGCCAGCAGCCCCGGACTAGCGGGAGGGCGGAATGAGCAGTTCTTC; CDR3 protein: CASSPGLAGGRNEQFF
J gene: TRBJ1-2; CDR3 length: 13; V gene: TRBV7-2; clone size: NA; D gene: NA; CDR3 DNA: TGTGCCAGCAGCTTACGGGTCAGCAATGGCTACACCTTC; CDR3 protein: CASSLRVSNGYTF
J gene: TRBJ1-6; CDR3 length: 16; V gene: TRBV11-2; clone size: NA; D gene: TRBD1; CDR3 DNA: TGTGCCAGCAGCCCGACAGGGGGCTGGGATGGATCACCCCTCCACTTT; CDR3 protein: CASSPTGGWDGSPLHF
J gene: TRBJ1-4; CDR3 length: 15; V gene: TRBV29-1; clone size: NA; D gene: NA; CDR3 DNA: TGCAGCGTTGTCGGGACAACTGCAACTAATGAAAAACTGTTTTTT; CDR3 protein: CSVVGTTATNEKLFF
J gene: TRBJ1-1; CDR3 length: 16; V gene: TRBV9; clone size: NA; D gene: TRBD1; CDR3 DNA: TGTGCCAGCAGCGTAGGGGTTAGACAGGGGGCCACTGAAGCTTTCTTT; CDR3 protein: CASSVGVRQGATEAFF
J gene: TRBJ1-5; CDR3 length: 17; V gene: TRBV19; clone size: few; D gene: TRBD1; CDR3 DNA: TGTGCCAGTAGTACCGACAGGGGGCCTTTAAGCAATCAGCCCCAGCATTTT; CDR3 protein: CASSTDRGPLSNQPQHF
J gene: TRBJ2-1; CDR3 length: 14; V gene: TRBV6-2/TRBV6-3; clone size: NA; D gene: NA; CDR3 DNA: TGTGCCAGCAGTTACGAGGGCCGGCGGAATGAGCAGTTCTTC; CDR3 protein: CASSYEGRRNEQFF
J gene: TRBJ1-2; CDR3 length: 13; V gene: TRBV2; clone size: once; D gene: NA; CDR3 DNA: TGTGCCAGCAGCCCAGCGGGGGACTATGGCTACACCTTC; CDR3 protein: CASSPAGDYGYTF
J gene: TRBJ2-1; CDR3 length: 15; V gene: TRBV7-3; clone size: NA; D gene: TRBD2; CDR3 DNA: TGTGCCAGCAGTCTACTAGCGGGAGGGCCCAATGAGCAGTTCTTC; CDR3 protein: CASSLLAGGPNEQFF
J gene: TRBJ1-3; CDR3 length: 15; V gene: TRBV28; clone size: once; D gene: TRBD1; CDR3 DNA: TGTGCCAGCAGTTTCCAGGGGGCGCGAGGAAACACCATATATTTT; CDR3 protein: CASSFQGARGNTIYF
J gene: TRBJ1-4; CDR3 length: 21; V gene: TRBV30; clone size: NA; D gene: NA; CDR3 DNA: TGTGCCTGGAGTCCCCGTAGAGGGTTGGGTGTATCGGCTTTCACTAATGAAAAACTGTTTTTT; CDR3 protein: CAWSPRRGLGVSAFTNEKLFF
J gene: TRBJ2-5; CDR3 length: 14; V gene: TRBV7-2; clone size: NA; D gene: TRBD2; CDR3 DNA: TGTGCCGGCTCCTTTAGCGGGCTCCAAGAGACCCAGTACTTC; CDR3 protein: CAGSFSGLQETQYF
J gene: TRBJ1-1; CDR3 length: 16; V gene: TRBV5-1; clone size: NA; D gene: TRBD1; CDR3 DNA: TGCGCCAGCAGCTTTGGGGGGACAGGGGCTAACACTGAAGCTTTCTTT; CDR3 protein: CASSFGGTGANTEAFF
J gene: TRBJ2-7; CDR3 length: 14; V gene: TRBV21-1; clone size: NA; D gene: NA; CDR3 DNA: TGTGCCAGCAGCAAAGTACAGCACGTCCACGAGCAGTACTTC; CDR3 protein: CASSKVQHVHEQYF
J gene: TRBJ2-1; CDR3 length: 14; V gene: TRBV25-1; clone size: NA; D gene: NA; CDR3 DNA: TGTGCCAGCAGTGAATCGCAGGGATTCAATGAGCAGTTCTTC; CDR3 protein: CASSESQGFNEQFF
J gene: TRBJ1-2; CDR3 length: 13; V gene: TRBV19; clone size: NA; D gene: NA; CDR3 DNA: TGTGCCAGTAGGGGGCAGGCCTTAAATGGCTACACCTTC; CDR3 protein: CASRGQALNGYTF
J gene: TRBJ2-3; CDR3 length: 12; V gene: TRBV7-9; clone size: NA; D gene: NA; CDR3 DNA: TGTGCCAGCAGCTTAGACAGGGATACGCAGTATTTT; CDR3 protein: CASSLDRDTQYF
J gene: TRBJ2-1; CDR3 length: 17; V gene: TRBV5-6; clone size: NA; D gene: TRBD2; CDR3 DNA: TGTGCCAGCAGCTCTCTTTCTTGGCGGGAGGGCCACAATGAGCAGTTCTTC; CDR3 protein: CASSSLSWREGHNEQFF
J gene: TRBJ1-2; CDR3 length: 15; V gene: TRBV7-2; clone size: NA; D gene: NA; CDR3 DNA: TGTGCCAGCAGCTTAGCGCGGAACTTAAACTATGGCTACACCTTC; CDR3 protein: CASSLARNLNYGYTF
J gene: TRBJ2-7; CDR3 length: 18; V gene: TRBV14; clone size: NA; D gene: TRBD2; CDR3 DNA: TGTGCCAGCAGAATAAATAGGACTAGCGGGATTATCCCCCACGAGCAGTACTTC; CDR3 protein: CASRINRTSGIIPHEQYF
J gene: TRBJ2-7; CDR3 length: 13; V gene: TRBV27; clone size: few; D gene: TRBD2; CDR3 DNA: TGTGCCAGAGAACTAGCGGGAGGCTACGAGCAGTACTTC; CDR3 protein: CARELAGGYEQYF
J gene: TRBJ1-3; CDR3 length: 15; V gene: TRBV5-1; clone size: NA; D gene: NA; CDR3 DNA: TGCGCCAGCAGCTCCACAGGGCCCTCTGGAAACACCATATATTTT; CDR3 protein: CASSSTGPSGNTIYF
J gene: TRBJ2-3; CDR3 length: 15; V gene: TRBV7-2; clone size: NA; D gene: TRBD2; CDR3 DNA: TGTGCCAGCAGCCCCAGCGGGATAAGGAAAGATACGCAGTATTTT; CDR3 protein: CASSPSGIRKDTQYF
J gene: TRBJ2-1; CDR3 length: 16; V gene: TRBV9; clone size: once; D gene: TRBD2; CDR3 DNA: TGTGCCAGCAGCGCCCCGGGACTAGCGGATCTTAATGAGCAGTTCTTC; CDR3 protein: CASSAPGLADLNEQFF
J gene: TRBJ2-2; CDR3 length: 16; V gene: TRBV27; clone size: few; D gene: TRBD2; CDR3 DNA: TGTGCCAGCAGACTTAGCGGGCGAGCGAACACCGGGGAGCTGTTTTTT; CDR3 protein: CASRLSGRANTGELFF
J gene: TRBJ1-5; CDR3 length: 17; V gene: TRBV19; clone size: NA; D gene: TRBD1; CDR3 DNA: TGTGCCAGTAGGAGACAGGGTCTCGCCGATAGCAATCAGCCCCAGCATTTT; CDR3 protein: CASRRQGLADSNQPQHF
J gene: TRBJ1-2; CDR3 length: 14; V gene: TRBV5-1; clone size: NA; D gene: TRBD1; CDR3 DNA: TGCGCCAGCAGCTCCACCGACAGGGTGCGTGGCTACACCTTC; CDR3 protein: CASSSTDRVRGYTF
J gene: TRBJ2-5; CDR3 length: 14; V gene: TRBV5-1; clone size: NA; D gene: NA; CDR3 DNA: TGCGCCAGCAGCTTGGTAACCCGACTAGAGACCCAGTACTTC; CDR3 protein: CASSLVTRLETQYF
J gene: TRBJ2-1; CDR3 length: 14; V gene: TRBV30; clone size: NA; D gene: NA; CDR3 DNA: TGTGCCTGGGCCCGACTAGTTGGTGGCAATGAGCAGTTCTTC; CDR3 protein: CAWARLVGGNEQFF
J gene: TRBJ2-7; CDR3 length: 13; V gene: TRBV19; clone size: NA; D gene: TRBD1; CDR3 DNA: TGTGCCACCTACCCGGGACAGGGCTACGAGCAGTACTTC; CDR3 protein: CATYPGQGYEQYF
J gene: TRBJ2-5; CDR3 length: 15; V gene: TRBV9; clone size: NA; D gene: TRBD2; CDR3 DNA: TGTGCCAGCAGCGTAGTAGCGGGGAGAACGGAGACCCAGTACTTC; CDR3 protein: CASSVVAGRTETQYF
J gene: TRBJ2-7; CDR3 length: 15; V gene: TRBV6-2/TRBV6-3; clone size: NA; D gene: TRBD1; CDR3 DNA: TGTGCCAGCAGTTACCGACAGGGGAGCTCCTACGAGCAGTACTTC; CDR3 protein: CASSYRQGSSYEQYF
J gene: TRBJ1-1; CDR3 length: 16; V gene: TRBV27; clone size: few; D gene: NA; CDR3 DNA: TGTGCCAGCAGTCCTAGACTCACCCTCCGCGACACTGAAGCTTTCTTT; CDR3 protein: CASSPRLTLRDTEAFF
J gene: TRBJ2-7; CDR3 length: 15; V gene: TRBV6-5; clone size: NA; D gene: TRBD1; CDR3 DNA: TGTGCCAGCAGTTACTCGGGGACAGGGAACGGTGAGCAGTACTTC; CDR3 protein: CASSYSGTGNGEQYF
J gene: TRBJ1-1; CDR3 length: 12; V gene: TRBV12-3/TRBV12-4; clone size: NA; D gene: TRBD1; CDR3 DNA: TGTGCCAGCAGTACAGGGGGGACTGAAGCTTTCTTT; CDR3 protein: CASSTGGTEAFF
J gene: TRBJ2-3; CDR3 length: 16; V gene: TRBV10-1; clone size: NA; D gene: TRBD2; CDR3 DNA: TGCGCCAGCAATAACGGACTAGCGGAGCCGGTTGTCACGCAGTATTTT; CDR3 protein: CASNNGLAEPVVTQYF
J gene: TRBJ1-1; CDR3 length: 15; V gene: TRBV19; clone size: NA; D gene: NA; CDR3 DNA: TGTGCCACCTGGCACCCCGGGGTCCGTTCCACTGAAGCTTTCTTT; CDR3 protein: CATWHPGVRSTEAFF
J gene: TRBJ2-5; CDR3 length: 15; V gene: TRBV30; clone size: NA; D gene: TRBD2; CDR3 DNA: TGTGCCTGGAGTGTCCGGGGGAGGGCCGAGGAGACCCAGTACTTC; CDR3 protein: CAWSVRGRAEETQYF
J gene: TRBJ2-5; CDR3 length: 13; V gene: TRBV5-4; clone size: once; D gene: TRBD1; CDR3 DNA: TGTGCCAGCAGCTCCTACAGGGGGGAGACCCAGTACTTC; CDR3 protein: CASSSYRGETQYF
J gene: TRBJ1-1; CDR3 length: 16; V gene: TRBV7-2; clone size: NA; D gene: TRBD1; CDR3 DNA: TGTGCCAGCAGCTTTTCCCCGACAGGGGGCTTGACTGAAGCTTTCTTT; CDR3 protein: CASSFSPTGGLTEAFF
J gene: TRBJ2-7; CDR3 length: 17; V gene: TRBV13; clone size: NA; D gene: TRBD1; CDR3 DNA: TGTGCCAGCAGCCCGACCGGGACAGGTAACCCCTCCTACGAGCAGTACTTC; CDR3 protein: CASSPTGTGNPSYEQYF
J gene: TRBJ2-6; CDR3 length: 17; V gene: TRBV6-2/TRBV6-3; clone size: NA; D gene: TRBD2; CDR3 DNA: TGTGCCAGCAGCCCTTTAGCGGGAGGATTAGGGGCCAACGTCCTGACTTTC; CDR3 protein: CASSPLAGGLGANVLTF
J gene: TRBJ2-7; CDR3 length: 13; V gene: TRBV15; clone size: NA; D gene: NA; CDR3 DNA: TGTGCCACCAGCAGGGGACTGATCTACGAGCAGTACTTC; CDR3 protein: CATSRGLIYEQYF
J gene: TRBJ1-1; CDR3 length: 15; V gene: TRBV7-9; clone size: NA; D gene: NA; CDR3 DNA: TGTGCCAGCAGCCCCGAGAAGGGGGTGAACACTGAAGCTTTCTTT; CDR3 protein: CASSPEKGVNTEAFF
J gene: TRBJ1-1; CDR3 length: 12; V gene: TRBV6-1; clone size: few; D gene: NA; CDR3 DNA: TGTGCCAGCAGTGAAATCCGGGTAAGAGCTTTCTTT; CDR3 protein: CASSEIRVRAFF
J gene: TRBJ2-7; CDR3 length: 16; V gene: TRBV9; clone size: NA; D gene: TRBD1; CDR3 DNA: TGTGCCAGCAGCCCGGGGACAGGGGGCTTCTCCTACGAGCAGTACTTC; CDR3 protein: CASSPGTGGFSYEQYF